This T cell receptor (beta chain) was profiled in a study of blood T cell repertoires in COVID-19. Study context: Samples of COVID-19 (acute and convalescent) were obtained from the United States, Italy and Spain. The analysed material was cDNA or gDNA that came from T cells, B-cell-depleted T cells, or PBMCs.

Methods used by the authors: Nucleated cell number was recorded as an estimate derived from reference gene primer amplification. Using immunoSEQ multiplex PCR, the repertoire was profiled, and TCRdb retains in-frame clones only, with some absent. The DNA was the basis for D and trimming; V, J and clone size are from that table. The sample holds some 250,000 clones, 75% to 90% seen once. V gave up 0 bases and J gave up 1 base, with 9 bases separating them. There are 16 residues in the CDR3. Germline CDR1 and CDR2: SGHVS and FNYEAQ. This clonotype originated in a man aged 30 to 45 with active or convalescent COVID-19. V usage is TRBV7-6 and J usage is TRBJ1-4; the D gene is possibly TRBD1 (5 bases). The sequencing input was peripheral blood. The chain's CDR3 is CASSLAGRGTNEKLFF. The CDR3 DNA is TGTGCCAGCAGCTTAGCAGGGAGGGGAACTAATGAAAAACTGTTTTTT.